The 24 T cell receptor beta chains in this list originate from one sample, sequenced in a study of T-cell reconstitution after alpha-beta-depleted transplantation in children. For TCRbeta, the library was prepared with unique molecular identifiers. TCRdb re-derived calls from the PCR reads in MiXCR, one entry per CDR3 protein. Seen here are around 700,000 distinct CDR3 sequences, under 15% observed once, and the top ten hold approximately 0.8%. The material was PBMCs, obtained before TCRalphabeta/CD19-depleted stem cell transplant. The receptor source for this set is a girl aged 2-10 years with congenital amegakaryocytic thrombocytopenia, due to receive a stem cell transplant.

V and J are TRBV5-1 and TRBJ2-6; D is perhaps TRBD1 (6 bases). This CDR3 has 14 amino acids. V shed 7 bases and J shed 1 base, with 9 bases lying between them. CDR1 SGHRS and CDR2 YFSETQ come from the germline V gene. The CDR3 loop is CASAGVSGANVLTF. The DNA for the CDR3 is TGCGCCAGCGCAGGGGTTTCTGGGGCCAACGTCCTGACTTTC.

V usage is TRBV12-5 and J usage is TRBJ2-2; D gene uncertain. The CDR3 spans 14 residues. Germline lookup yields CDR1 LGHNT and CDR2 FRNRAP. V gave up 2 bases and J gave up 2 bases, with 6 bases separating them. CDR3 coding DNA: TGTGCTAGTGGTTTGTTGTACAACACCGGGGAGCTGTTTTTT. It yields the protein CASGLLYNTGELFF.

There are many counts of this clonotype. This rearrangement joins TRBV20-1 to TRBJ2-5, with 9 bases matching TRBD2. The length of the CDR3 is 15 residues. V lost 3 bases, J lost 7 bases, and 12 bases stayed unmatched. The germline gives CDR1 DFQATT, CDR2 SNEGSKA (reference sequence). The CDR3 is CSASDQAGGFVTQYF. For the CDR3, the DNA is TGCAGTGCTAGTGATCAAGCGGGAGGATTTGTGACCCAGTACTTC.

This clonotype was picked up many times. The chain has TRBV12-3 or TRBV12-4 and TRBJ2-2; D ambiguous. V was cut by 10 bases and J by 4 bases, with 10 bases left in between. The CDR3 spans 12 residues. As DNA, the CDR3 is TGTGCCACCTACCCCCGCACCGGGGAGCTGTTTTTT. Encoded protein: CATYPRTGELFF.

This clonotype was detected many times. This sequence joins TRBV20-1 and TRBJ2-3; TRBD2 aligns across 10 bases. The CDR3 consists of 15 residues. After removal of 6 bases from V and 2 bases from J, the junction contained 8 bases not matched to a gene. Per the germline V gene, CDR1 is DFQATT and CDR2 is SNEGSKA (reference sequence). The DNA of the CDR3 is TGCAGTGCCCTAGAGCGGGAGGGCTACACAGATACGCAGTATTTT. Translating it yields CSALEREGYTDTQYF.

V is TRBV9 and J is TRBJ2-1; tentatively, D is TRBD2 (6 bases). CDR1 SGDLS and CDR2 YYNGEE come from the germline V gene. The CDR3 sequence is 15 residues long. V shed 0 bases and J shed 5 bases, with 12 bases lying between them. The CDR3 protein is CASSVDPGGDNEQFF. DNA for the CDR3: TGTGCCAGCAGCGTAGATCCCGGCGGGGACAATGAGCAGTTCTTC.

This clonotype was seen ten or more times. This chain uses TRBV4-1 with TRBJ2-7, with D perhaps matching TRBD1 (7 bases). Trimming pared 2 bases from V and 3 bases from J, leaving 14 bases between. Germline CDR1 reads MGHRA; CDR2 reads YSYEKL. There are 15 residues in the CDR3. The CDR3 region has the DNA TGCGCCAGCAGCCAACCAGGGGGAGGTAGCTACGAGCAGTACTTC. Protein: CASSQPGGGSYEQYF.

This clonotype was seen only a few times. The junction departs from the called germline gene at one end, perhaps through a read error. V gene TRBV28 combines with J gene TRBJ2-7; D is perhaps TRBD1 (6 bases). The germline gives CDR1 MDHEN, CDR2 SYDVKM. This CDR3 is 12 amino acids long. Here the CDR3 DNA reads TGTGCCAGCAGTCTGGACAGTCGTAGAGCAGACTTC. Its protein product is CASSLDSRRADF. Variable domain in full (rest from reference TRBV28 and TRBJ2-7): DVKVTQSSRYLVKRTGEKVFLECVQDMDHENMFWYRQDPGLGLRLIYFSYDVKMKEKGDIPEGYSVSREKKERFSLILESASTNQTSMYLCASSLDSRRADFGPGTRLTVT.

J is TRBJ2-7 and V is TRBV7-9; 7 bases are a match to TRBD1. The junction had 7 bases not matched to a gene; V was cut back by 5 bases and J by 0 bases. The germline V gene has CDR1 SEHNR and CDR2 FQNEAQ (reference sequence). The length of the CDR3 is 15 residues. The DNA for the CDR3 is TGTGCCAGCAGCCCATCATGGGACAGCTCCTACGAGCAGTACTTC. It codes for CASSPSWDSSYEQYF.

This clonotype was counted between two and nine times. The genes are TRBV3-1 and TRBJ2-1; D perhaps matches TRBD1 (5 bases). The ends were cut back, 4 bases at V and 8 bases at J, with 15 bases in the middle. Germline CDR1 is LGHDT and CDR2 is YNNKEL (reference sequence). This CDR3 has 14 amino acids. The CDR3, as DNA: TGTGCCAGCAGCCCCACCAGGGCAGCCGATGAGCAGTTCTTC. As protein: CASSPTRAADEQFF.

This clonotype was counted between two and nine times. The chain has TRBV10-1 and TRBJ2-5, with TRBD1 as a possible D gene (5 bases). Germline CDR1 reads WNHNN; CDR2 reads SYGVQD (reference sequence). Trimming removed 0 bases at V and 4 bases at J, with 6 bases between. The CDR3 is 13 residues long. CDR3 DNA: TGCGCCAGCAGTGAGTCGCAGGGAGAGACCCAGTACTTC. Translated: CASSESQGETQYF.

This clonotype was picked up a small number of times. The chain's CDR3 is CASSFSGYDEKLFF. In DNA, the CDR3 is TGTGCCAGCAGTTTCTCAGGGTACGATGAAAAACTGTTTTTT. The chain has TRBV28 and TRBJ1-4; tentatively, D is TRBD1 (5 bases). The V gene lost 3 bases and the J gene lost 6 bases, with 11 bases spanning the gap. The length of the CDR3 is 14 residues. Germline loops: CDR1 MDHEN, CDR2 SYDVKM.

This clonotype was counted many times. The rearrangement joins TRBV15 to TRBJ2-2; D remains ambiguous. CDR3 length equals 14 residues. V was pared by 0 bases and J by 7 bases, with 9 bases between. Germline V lookup: CDR1 LNHNV, CDR2 YYDKDF (reference sequence). The CDR3 nucleotides are TGTGCCACCAGCAGAGATCTCGGTGGCGGGGAGCTGTTTTTT. It codes for CATSRDLGGGELFF.

This clonotype was detected a few times. The chain uses TRBV20-1 and TRBJ2-3; 12 bases line up with TRBD2. The J segment lost 4 bases and the V segment lost 1 base, leaving 6 bases of the junction unmatched. CDR3 length equals 16 residues. CDR1 is DFQATT and CDR2 is SNEGSKA in the germline V gene (reference sequence). CDR3 coding DNA: TGCAGTGCTAGAGTCCTAGCGGGAGGGCTCCCAGATACGCAGTATTTT. Translating it yields CSARVLAGGLPDTQYF.

V usage is TRBV4-1 and J usage is TRBJ2-7, with a weak D call TRBD2 (6 bases). Trimming left V 4 bases short and J 0 bases short, with 19 bases between. This CDR3 has 17 amino acids. Germline CDR1 is MGHRA and CDR2 is YSYEKL. The CDR3 spells CASSRVPFVAASYEQYF. The CDR3 region has the DNA TGCGCCAGCAGCCGCGTTCCTTTTGTAGCGGCCTCCTACGAGCAGTACTTC.

There are many counts of this clonotype. V is TRBV20-1 and J is TRBJ2-5, with TRBD2 matching over 12 bases. With 4 bases clipped from V and 2 bases from J, the junction kept 26 bases outside the gene matches. CDR1 is DFQATT and CDR2 is SNEGSKA in the germline V gene (reference sequence). This CDR3 region has 22 residues. The CDR3 DNA is TGCAGTGCTATAAGGGGGGACAGGGAACTCCCGGGACTAGCGGGCCCGCAAGAGACCCAGTACTTC. Its protein product is CSAIRGDRELPGLAGPQETQYF.

In its sample, this clonotype was seen many times. The chain uses TRBV12-3 or TRBV12-4 and TRBJ2-3; D is perhaps TRBD2 (6 bases). The CDR3 length is 14 residues. The ends were cut back, 10 bases at V and 5 bases at J, with 19 bases in the middle. This CDR3 is CATEDYLERDTQYF. The CDR3, as DNA: TGTGCCACCGAGGACTACCTGGAACGAGATACGCAGTATTTT.

The J gene is TRBJ2-3, the V gene TRBV10-2, with 9 bases matching TRBD2. Germline V gene lookup returns CDR1 WSHSY and CDR2 SAAADI. The ends lost 4 bases at V and 5 bases at J; junction bases unmatched: 1. CDR3 size: 13 residues. The CDR3 protein is CASSGREGDTQYF. For the CDR3, the DNA is TGCGCCAGCAGTGGGCGGGAGGGAGATACGCAGTATTTT.

This clonotype was detected many times. The rearrangement uses TRBV28 and TRBJ1-2; possibly TRBD1 for D (6 bases). Germline values: CDR1 MDHEN, CDR2 SYDVKM. The CDR3 totals 16 residues. The V gene lost 5 bases and the J gene lost 2 bases, with 18 bases spanning the gap. The CDR3 DNA sequence: TGTGCCAGCAGTGGCCCCCGGGACACGTTAAACTATGGCTACACCTTC. It is translated as CASSGPRDTLNYGYTF.

This clonotype was observed many times. The chain is built from TRBV20-1 and TRBJ2-7; D unclear. The V gene's germline CDR1 is DFQATT and CDR2 SNEGSKA (reference sequence). Trimming removed 3 bases at V and 4 bases at J, with 19 bases between. This CDR3 is built from 15 residues. The CDR3: CSASKSGLTAYEQYF. The CDR3 DNA reads TGCAGTGCTAGTAAATCCGGGCTAACAGCGTACGAGCAGTACTTC.

There are many counts of this clonotype. The rearrangement uses TRBV11-3 and TRBJ2-1; D gene ambiguous. The CDR3 is 13 residues long. Germline CDR1 reads SGHNT; CDR2 reads YENEEA. The V end lost 5 bases, the J end lost 3 bases, and 8 bases lay between the germline ends. The CDR3 DNA follows: TGTGCCAGCAGCGCCCGGGTCTACAATGAGCAGTTCTTC. The encoded protein is CASSARVYNEQFF.

The chain carries TRBV6-1 and TRBJ2-3; D is possibly TRBD2 (6 bases). The CDR3 consists of 15 residues. V was trimmed by 7 bases and J by 5 bases, leaving 19 bases between them. The germline gives CDR1 MNHNS, CDR2 SASEGT. The CDR3, as DNA: TGTGCCAGCAAAGCCGACGGGAGAGGTATAGATACGCAGTATTTT. Translated: CASKADGRGIDTQYF.

This clonotype came up a few times. The rearrangement links TRBV4-1 to TRBJ2-7; weak D call: TRBD2 (5 bases). V gave up 1 base and J gave up 3 bases, with 13 bases separating them. Germline CDR1 is MGHRA and CDR2 is YSYEKL. The CDR3 length is 15 residues. DNA of the CDR3: TGCGCCAGCAGCCAAGGACCTAGCAGAAGCTACGAGCAGTACTTC. Encoded protein: CASSQGPSRSYEQYF.

This chain uses TRBV19 with TRBJ1-2, with unresolved D. This CDR3 has 13 residues. The V gene lost 6 bases and the J gene lost 4 bases, with 12 bases spanning the gap. Germline values: CDR1 LNHDA, CDR2 SQIVND (reference sequence). DNA of the CDR3: TGTGCCAGTAGGCCACAGCTTAGCTATGGCTACACCTTC. This codes for CASRPQLSYGYTF.